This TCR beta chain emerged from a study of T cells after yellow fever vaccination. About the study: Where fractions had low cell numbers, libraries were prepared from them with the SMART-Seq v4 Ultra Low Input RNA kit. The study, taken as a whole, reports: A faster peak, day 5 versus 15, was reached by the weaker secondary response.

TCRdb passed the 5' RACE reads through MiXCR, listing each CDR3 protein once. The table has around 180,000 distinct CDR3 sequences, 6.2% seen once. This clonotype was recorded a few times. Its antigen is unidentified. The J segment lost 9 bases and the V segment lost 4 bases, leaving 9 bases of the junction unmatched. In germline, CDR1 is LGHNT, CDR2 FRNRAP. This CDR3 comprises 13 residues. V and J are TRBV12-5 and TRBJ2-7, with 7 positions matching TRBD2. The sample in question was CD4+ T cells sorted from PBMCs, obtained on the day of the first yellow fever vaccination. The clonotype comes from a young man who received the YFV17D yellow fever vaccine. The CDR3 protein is CASGSMGGGRQYV. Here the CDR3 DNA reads TGTGCTAGTGGTTCGATGGGGGGAGGGCGGCAGTACGTC.